This T cell receptor beta chain came from a study of T cell responses to AZD1222 COVID-19 vaccine. Overall study context: Pooling was applied to second doses at about 4 or about 12 weeks. Study-wide points: No day 14 peak samples; only post-peak repertoires were characterized. Baseline seropositivity characterized only six AZD1222 recipients. It should be noted that donors were predominantly white British and more often female, and clonal diversity was possibly underestimated.

V lost 2 bases to trimming and J lost 2 bases, with 10 bases between them. The CDR3 covers 13 residues. The germline V gene encodes CDR1 GTSNPN and CDR2 SVGIG (reference sequence). This clone was detected only once. Its antigen is not identified. Repertoires were generated with immunoSEQ multiplex PCR, while TCRdb's copy carries only in-frame clones and drops some. In the table there are roughly 100,000 clones, more than 85% of which are singletons. Source: peripheral blood, taken on day 0 of AZD1222 vaccination. The V and J genes are TRBV30 and TRBJ2-7; either TRBD1 or TRBD2 may fit D (6 bases each). This TCR was recovered from an adult in good health. The CDR3 region is CAWSRGVTYEQYF. CDR3 bases: TGTGCCTGGAGTAGGGGGGTAACCTACGAGCAGTACTTC.